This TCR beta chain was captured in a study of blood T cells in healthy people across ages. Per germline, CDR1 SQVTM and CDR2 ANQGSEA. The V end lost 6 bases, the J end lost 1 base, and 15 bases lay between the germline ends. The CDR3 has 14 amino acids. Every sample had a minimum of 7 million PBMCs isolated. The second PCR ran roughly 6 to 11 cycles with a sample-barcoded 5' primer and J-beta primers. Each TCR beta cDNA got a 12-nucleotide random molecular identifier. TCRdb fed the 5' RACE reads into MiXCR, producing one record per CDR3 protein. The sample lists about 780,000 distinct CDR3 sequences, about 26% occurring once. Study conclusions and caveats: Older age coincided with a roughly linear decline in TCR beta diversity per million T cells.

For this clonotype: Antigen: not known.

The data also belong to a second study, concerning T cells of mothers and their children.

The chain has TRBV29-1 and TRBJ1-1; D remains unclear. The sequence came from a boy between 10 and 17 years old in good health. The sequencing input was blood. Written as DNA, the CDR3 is TGCAGCGTGATAGAAAGAAGATCGAACACTGAAGCTTTCTTT. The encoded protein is CSVIERRSNTEAFF.